Listed below are T cell receptor beta chains from one sample, sequenced in a study of beta chain features in type 1 diabetes. The repertoire was sequenced with immunoSEQ multiplex PCR; TCRdb's copy has only in-frame clones and lacks some. The table records roughly 610,000 clones, around 15% of them present only once. Sequenced input: naive CD4+ T cells from blood. All receptors derive from a man between 18 and 35 years old in good health. The CDR3 runs from the conserved cysteine through the conserved F or W. D genes are given only for firm matches. A row's size may be missing; if present it is once, few, many or a size class.

clone_size	cdr3_length	v_call	j_call	d_call	cdr3_aa	cdr3_nt
few	12	TRBV7-2	TRBJ2-7	TRBD1	CASSSSKTGGNF	TGTGCCAGCAGCTCATCCAAAACAGGGGGGAACTTC
.	16	TRBV10-3	TRBJ1-1	TRBD1	CAIRTGTGGMNTEAFF	TGTGCCATCAGGACCGGGACAGGGGGCATGAACACTGAAGCTTTCTTT
.	13	TRBV18	TRBJ2-3	.	CASSPRVTDTQYF	TGTGCCAGCTCACCAAGGGTCACAGATACGCAGTATTTT
few	14	TRBV5-1	TRBJ2-4	.	CASSLEPRQNIQYF	TGCGCCAGCAGCTTGGAACCCCGCCAAAACATTCAGTACTTC
.	14	TRBV6-6	TRBJ2-1	.	CASTRDGPYNEQFF	TGTGCCAGCACCCGGGACGGACCCTACAATGAGCAGTTCTTC
.	15	TRBV4-1	TRBJ1-4	.	CASSQRSRESEKLFF	TGCGCCAGCAGCCAGAGGAGCCGGGAATCTGAAAAACTGTTTTTT
few	17	TRBV5-1	TRBJ2-1	.	CASSPTGGATRYNEQFF	TGCGCCAGCAGCCCCACTGGGGGCGCTACCCGATACAATGAGCAGTTCTTC
.	14	TRBV6-5	TRBJ1-4	TRBD1	CASSADRLSEKLFF	TGTGCCAGCAGTGCGGACAGGCTGTCCGAAAAACTGTTTTTT
.	14	TRBV7-9	TRBJ1-1	.	CASSSSRVNTEAFF	TGTGCCAGCAGCTCGAGCAGGGTGAACACTGAAGCTTTCTTT
few	17	TRBV7-9	TRBJ2-1	TRBD2	CASSLVRLAGAYNEQFF	TGTGCCAGCAGCTTAGTGCGCCTAGCGGGAGCTTACAATGAGCAGTTCTTC
few	15	TRBV9	TRBJ2-3	.	CASSVGPGYTDTQYF	TGTGCCAGCAGCGTGGGGCCGGGATACACAGATACGCAGTATTTT
few	16	TRBV6-5	TRBJ2-3	.	CASSYGRRPSTDTQYF	TGTGCCAGCAGTTACGGCAGGCGACCATCCACAGATACGCAGTATTTT
.	14	TRBV14	TRBJ2-7	TRBD1	CASSANRGTYEQYF	TGTGCCAGCAGCGCAAACAGGGGAACCTACGAGCAGTACTTC
.	14	TRBV4-2	TRBJ2-7	.	CASSQRRDGHEQYF	TGTGCCAGCAGCCAACGACGGGACGGCCACGAGCAGTACTTC
few	14	TRBV14	TRBJ2-5	.	CASSSGRTAETQYF	TGTGCCAGCAGCTCCGGACGCACCGCGGAGACCCAGTACTTC
.	15	TRBV9	TRBJ1-6	TRBD1	CASSVQGAYNSPLHF	TGTGCCAGCAGCGTACAGGGGGCATATAATTCACCCCTCCACTTT
.	17	TRBV27	TRBJ1-1	.	CASSLWGRTGSNTEAFF	TGTGCCAGCAGTTTATGGGGCAGGACGGGATCGAACACTGAAGCTTTCTTT
.	13	TRBV10-3	TRBJ1-5	TRBD1	CAILQGINQPQHF	TGTGCCATCCTACAGGGGATCAATCAGCCCCAGCATTTT
few	15	TRBV5-1	TRBJ2-1	TRBD2	CASSPTSGTYNEQFF	TGCGCCAGCAGCCCGACTAGCGGGACGTACAATGAGCAGTTCTTC
few	16	TRBV9	TRBJ2-7	TRBD1	CASSVAVGQDTYEQYF	TGTGCCAGCAGCGTAGCCGTTGGACAGGATACCTACGAGCAGTACTTC
.	13	TRBV19	TRBJ1-2	.	CASSNRVYYGYTF	TGTGCCAGTAGTAACCGGGTCTACTATGGCTACACCTTC
few	16	TRBV23-1	TRBJ2-3	.	CASSPNLGTSTDTQYF	TGCGCCAGCAGTCCAAATCTAGGGACTAGCACAGATACGCAGTATTTT
.	13	TRBV4-3	TRBJ1-1	.	CASSQANRIEAFF	TGCGCCAGCAGCCAAGCCAACAGGATTGAAGCTTTCTTT
.	11	TRBV27	TRBJ2-1	.	CASSPGSEQFF	TGTGCCAGCAGTCCTGGGAGTGAGCAGTTCTTC
.	14	TRBV29-1	TRBJ2-7	.	CSAVRTAYSYEQYF	TGCAGCGCCGTCAGGACAGCTTACTCCTACGAGCAGTACTTC
.	11	TRBV19	TRBJ1-2	.	CASSVHRSYTF	TGTGCCAGTAGTGTCCACAGGAGCTACACCTTC
.	13	TRBV14	TRBJ1-2	TRBD1	CASSQAGGYGYTF	TGTGCCAGCAGCCAAGCAGGGGGCTATGGCTACACCTTC